These T cell receptor beta chains were read from a single sample in a study of radiotherapy plus CTLA-4 blockade in lung cancer. Sequencing was performed with immunoSEQ multiplex PCR; in TCRdb, only in-frame clones are kept and a portion is missing. The table records roughly 110,000 clones, roughly 84% of them present only once. This specimen consisted of peripheral blood, obtained from a patient treated with radiotherapy plus ipilimumab. All receptors derive from a human donor with non-small cell lung cancer that progressed on radiotherapy plus ipilimumab. Some clones in this sample may be carry-over from other donors' samples. Both conserved end residues are part of each CDR3. A D gene is named only where the DNA matches it firmly.

V	J	D	CDR3	DNA
TRBV14	TRBJ2-3	.	CASSQVWDTQYF	TGTGCCAGCAGCCAAGTTTGGGATACGCAGTATTTT
TRBV6-6	TRBJ2-7	.	CASSYSNGGPYEQYF	TGTGCCAGCAGTTACTCGAACGGGGGGCCTTACGAGCAGTACTTC
TRBV7-2	TRBJ2-1	.	CASSSLLQATPFF	TGTGCCAGCAGCTCCCTCTTGCAGGCCACCCCATTCTTC
TRBV29-1	TRBJ2-5	.	CSVGSGESETQYF	TGCAGCGTTGGTTCCGGGGAGTCGGAGACCCAGTACTTC
TRBV2	TRBJ2-5	TRBD2	CASSPAPSSGQETQYF	TGTGCCAGCAGCCCTGCCCCCTCTAGCGGGCAAGAGACCCAGTACTTC
TRBV29-1	TRBJ2-3	TRBD2	CSVEDIVTSGEPTQYF	TGCAGCGTTGAAGATATTGTGACTAGCGGGGAGCCCACGCAGTATTTT
TRBV6-5	TRBJ2-1	.	CASSYHSQNSYNEQFF	TGTGCCAGCAGTTACCATTCTCAGAACTCCTACAATGAGCAGTTCTTC
TRBV18	TRBJ2-7	TRBD2	CASSPWGGYEQYF	TGTGCCAGCTCACCTTGGGGGGGCTACGAGCAGTACTTC
TRBV6-5	TRBJ2-2	.	CASSYQTGAGTGELFF	TGTGCCAGCAGTTACCAGACAGGAGCGGGCACCGGGGAGCTGTTTTTT
TRBV18	TRBJ1-6	.	CASSPPEGSYNSPLHF	TGTGCCAGCTCACCACCCGAAGGATCCTATAATTCACCCCTCCACTTT